This T cell receptor beta chain was found in a study of cytomegalovirus exposure and HLA in healthy donors (dated by TCRdb to the late 2010s). Study-level background: An earlier analysis of about 560 of the donors reported 276 Gb of sequence data and roughly 120 million unique TCR beta sequences obtained from some 200 million T cells. Roughly 300 gigabases of sequencing data and tens of millions of unique TCR sequences made up an early release that covered approximately 650 HLA-typed donors. Among the approximately 420 genotyped donors, around 81% belonged to the genetic ancestry cluster associated with self-reported Caucasian donors. The aim of the study was to test whether cataloging public T cell receptors could identify signatures of past pathogen exposure. Using immunosequencing, the study profiled T cell repertoires from 666 subjects and related those repertoires to cytomegalovirus serostatus. In addition to the first cohort of around 670 subjects, a separate validation cohort of 120 different subjects was used. High-throughput TCR immunosequencing, statistical association of individual TCRs with disease status, and machine learning were combined to predict cytomegalovirus infection status. A later analysis re-analyzed previously published TCR beta repertoires from about 600 donors and added high-resolution HLA genotyping to study TCR occurrence patterns. Rather than using new phenotypic data, the later analysis identified candidate immune exposures from TCR beta sequences and from how often those sequences occurred across donors. An earlier analysis of about 620 of the donors applied high-throughput TCR beta sequencing to assess whether each TCR beta V gene segment acted as functional or pseudogenic. Donor age, sex, ethnicity and CMV serostatus were compiled together with the repertoire data. A later genetic analysis took genome-wide SNP genotypes for about 60% of the roughly 670 donors and used that subset as a discovery cohort. All discovery cohort repertoires had been generated on a single sequencing platform. Class I and class II HLA loci were covered by the typing at four-digit resolution. Typing coverage differed by locus: A, B, C, DRB1 and DQB1 were typed in roughly 620-630 donors, DQA1 in roughly 500, DPA1 in approximately 610, and DPB1 in approximately 450. Roughly 5 DR-DQ haplotypes were handled as single units for association and clustering because linkage in the cohort was strong. Among 300 to 450 genotyped donors of the cohort, an average of roughly 240,000 unique TCR beta nucleotide sequences were sequenced per donor, 15% to 20% of them non-productive.

Library preparation employed the immunoSEQ multiplex PCR assay. A mixture of 60 forward primers for TCR Vbeta segments and 13 reverse primers for TCR Jbeta segments was used in the multiplex PCR. Amplification of the CDR3 region of rearranged TCR beta genes was performed with a multiplex PCR assay on genomic DNA. Amplified TCR beta libraries were sequenced as 87-base-pair reads on the Illumina HiSeq System. In the source study's methods: Across the 600 to 700 repertoires, a later analysis counted 78 million or so unique TCR beta chains, roughly 11 million of which were shared by at least two donors. A nearest-neighbor algorithm error-corrected the raw reads and collapsed the reads into unique sequences, merging closely related sequences to remove PCR and sequencing errors. To assign V, D and J gene segments, CDR3 sequences were aligned to IMGT reference sequences. For a sequence to be retained, a match of at least six nucleotides to both a V gene segment and a J gene segment was required. Rearrangements were classified as productive when the CDR3 lacked stop codons and remained in frame with V and J, and all other rearrangements were classified as non-productive. CDR3 was defined according to IMGT convention as the region running from the second conserved V-encoded cysteine to the conserved J-encoded phenylalanine. Sequences without an unambiguous match to a single V gene segment were excluded from the earlier analysis of approximately 560 of the donors. In an earlier analysis of roughly 500 of the donors, V segments were called functional above 56.7% productive rearrangements and were called segregating when the between-donor standard deviation exceeded 5%. A statistical classification framework was developed to diagnose cytomegalovirus status using the catalog of TCR beta chain sequences. In a later analysis, V and J genes were assigned by comparing TCR nucleotide sequences against IMGT/GENE-DB human TR gene sequences. In a later analysis, CDR3 sequences and most-parsimonious VDJ recombination scenarios were assigned using the TCRdist pipeline. In a later analysis, each TCR beta chain was defined by its CDR3 amino acid sequence together with its V-gene family, and reads lacking a unique V-gene family were excluded. As a way to deal with suspected cross-contamination and a sequencing artifact, a later analysis dropped 450 to 600 nucleotide sequences that were highly shared and had low generation probability. For each public chain, a later analysis derived a clonal expansion index from normalized ranks of inferred template counts within each repertoire. In a later analysis, generation probabilities were computed with a VDJ recombination model fitted to out-of-frame rearrangements, and the resulting probabilities were checked against IGoR. In a later analysis, TCR-TCR, TCR-HLA and TCR-CMV co-occurrence was scored with hypergeometric tests, and a repertoire-size bias correction was applied to TCR pairs. A later analysis estimated false discovery rates by permuting HLA or CMV assignments 20 times. In a later analysis, co-occurring TCRs were grouped using DBSCAN, and TCRdist sequence similarity was added for clustering within HLA-allele-positive subsets. Co-occurrence clustering excluded repertoires with fewer than 30,000 or more than 120,000 public chains, plus five with anomalous nucleotide sharing. TCRdb retrieved this table from immuneACCESS and kept in-frame rearrangements only. Not all clones are present; in checked studies, unresolved V genes account for under half, and no reason is known for the remainder. V and J calls and clone size come straight from that table; D and trimming were deduced from the DNA. The sample records some 90,000 clones, 65% to 75% of which are singletons. In total, the top ten clones hold 11% to 15% of the sample.

With regard to this clone: Its antigen is unknown. No base qualities exist here, and no much larger clone lies one base off it.

The cohort consisted of 600 to 700 healthy bone marrow donors. All cohort members were sampled while nominally healthy, although unrecorded immune exposures were likely present. The donor tested CMV seropositive and was one of the 289 seropositive cohort members. A peripheral blood sample was collected from each donor, and TCR beta sequencing was performed on peripheral blood mononuclear cells. Genomic DNA extraction from the blood cell samples was performed with the Qiagen DNeasy Blood Extraction Kit. Overall study outcomes, separate from this receptor: Compared with equally common non-associated chains, HLA-associated TCR beta chains in a later analysis were more clonally expanded and had lower generation probabilities. Across donors, most TCR sequences were observed very rarely, whereas some public TCRs were present in many individuals. A cluster of highly shared sequence variants was judged likely to represent a technical artifact of the sequencing pipeline. A later analysis associated around 16,000 TCR beta sequences with specific HLA alleles at a false discovery rate of 0.05. Roughly 17 rarely observed V segments, including chromosome 9 orphons, were excluded from the earlier analysis of some 590 of the donors because counts were too low. Assigning TCR associations to individual alleles was difficult when HLA alleles, especially DR and DQ, strongly co-occurred. Because HLA typing was unavailable for some donors at each locus, only the typed subset was used in association tests. According to a later analysis, most CMV-associated TCR beta chains appeared to be HLA-restricted, and the HLA associations seemed to be driven largely by CMV exposure. In a later genetic analysis, a missense DCLRE1C variant was associated with V-gene and J-gene trimming of TCR beta chains, and the association was replicated in an independent cohort. Broadly in line with IMGT annotations, most TCR beta V segments showed up in productive rearrangements about 87% or about 30% of the time in an earlier analysis of several hundred of the donors. Several of the top co-occurrence clusters appeared to be linked to parvovirus B19, influenza, CMV and Epstein-Barr virus, according to a later analysis. A further reported finding was that TCR beta sequences accurately predicted the HLA-A and HLA-B alleles for most subjects in the first cohort. In vitro tests confirmed that a few of the cytomegalovirus-associated TCR beta chains recognize cytomegalovirus antigens. In a later analysis, TCR association rates were found to vary across HLA loci, with the most associated TCRs seen for DRB1 alleles and the fewest for HLA-C alleles. This cohort had only TCR beta chains sequenced, and the lack of alpha or paired-chain data limited which features could be detected. CMV serostatus was the only immune exposure information available for the cohort. Roughly uniform sequencing depth across donors was assumed in presence/absence analyses, although this assumption may not hold. Linkage disequilibrium might explain the correlated functional status among segregating V segments, but an unknown experimental factor could not be excluded. Cytomegalovirus status was reported to be diagnosed by the classifier with high specificity and sensitivity in both the original and validation cohorts. The authors suggested that the approach could potentially be extended to other disease states and immunological phenotypes. A later genetic analysis reported fewer N-insertions in productive TCRs among donors in an Asian-associated ancestry cluster than the 666-donor mean. A total of 150 to 200 TCR beta chains were listed by the study as associated with cytomegalovirus.

The clonotype was recovered from a woman between 65 and 79 years old in good health and CMV-seropositive. The sample consisted of PBMCs.

The sequenced DNA is TGTGCCAGCAGCCCCAGGACAGGTCCGGCTTTCTTT. This sequence encodes CASSPRTGPAFF. Recombination joined TRBV7-2 with TRBJ1-1, with TRBD1 identical over 7 junction bases. From V the trimming removes 5 bases and from J it removes 11 bases, while the gene matches leave 8 bases of the junction unaccounted for. The CDR3 covers 12 residues, taking in both the cysteine and the phenylalanine. CDR3 DNA only is kept here, 36 bases in frame from base 1. CDR1 and CDR2 (SGHTA, FQGNSA) derive from the germline V gene.